The 32 T cell receptor beta chains below come from one sample, sequenced in a study of blood T cell repertoires in COVID-19. This table comes from immunoSEQ multiplex PCR, and its TCRdb copy is limited to in-frame clones, with some not included. Of approximately 340,000 clones listed, approximately 90% are singletons. The specimen was peripheral blood. These receptors were collected from a man aged 25 to 40 with COVID-19, enrolled during active disease.

V is TRBV3-1 (or the pseudogene TRBV3-2) and J is TRBJ1-1; D may be TRBD1 (5 bases). Germline V CDR1 and CDR2: LGHDT, YNNKEL (reference sequence). The CDR3 has 14 residues. The V gene lost 7 bases and the J gene lost 0 bases, with 12 bases spanning the gap. DNA of the CDR3: TGTGCCAGCATCTCCAAGGGGATGAACACTGAAGCTTTCTTT. Encoded protein: CASISKGMNTEAFF.

About this clone: Other DNA sequences of this sample code for an identical CDR3. The chain is built from TRBV5-1 and TRBJ2-1; the match to TRBD2 covers 12 bases. Looked up from germline, CDR1 is SGHRS and CDR2 is YFSETQ. This CDR3 contains 14 residues. J lost 7 bases, V lost 4 bases, and 3 bases had no gene match. CDR3 nucleotides: TGCGCCAGCAGCGCGGGGACTAGCGGGAATGAGCAGTTCTTC. It specifies CASSAGTSGNEQFF.

The CDR3 here is CATSDLPGQGARERDGYTF. CDR3 nucleotide sequence: TGTGCCACCAGTGATTTGCCCGGACAGGGGGCCAGAGAGAGAGATGGCTACACCTTC. This chain links TRBV24-1 with TRBJ1-2; 11 positions agree with TRBD1. Germline V gene lookup returns CDR1 KGHDR and CDR2 SFDVKD. The length of the CDR3 is 19 residues. V was clipped by 0 bases and J by 6 bases; unmatched bases: 14.

V is TRBV5-8 and J is TRBJ2-5, with TRBD2 matching 11 bases. The CDR3 spans 15 residues. V shed 4 bases and J 2 bases; nucleotides not matched to a gene: 4. Germline V CDR1 and CDR2: SGHTS, YDEGEE. The CDR3 DNA is TGTGCCAGCAGCCCGGGACTAGCGGTTCAAGAGACCCAGTACTTC. It translates to CASSPGLAVQETQYF.

The J gene is TRBJ2-1, the V gene TRBV9; D may be TRBD2 (6 bases). Trimming took 0 bases from V and 7 from J, leaving 23 bases between them. Germline assignment: CDR1 SGDLS and CDR2 YYNGEE. This CDR3 region has 18 residues. For the CDR3, the DNA is TGTGCCAGCAGCGTAGAGGAGGGTGGCTATTTTTACAGGAATGAGCAGTTCTTC. Its translation is CASSVEEGGYFYRNEQFF. Using reference TRBV9 and TRBJ2-1 for the parts outside the CDR3, the full variable domain is DSGVTQTPKHLITATGQRVTLRCSPRSGDLSVYWYQQSLDQGLQFLIQYYNGEERAKGNILERFSAQQFPDLHSELNLSSLELGDSALYFCASSVEEGGYFYRNEQFFGPGTRLTVL.

The chain links TRBV27 to TRBJ1-2; D is unresolved. Trimming stripped 5 bases from V and 4 bases from J, with 17 bases between. The germline V gene has CDR1 MNHEY and CDR2 SMNVEV (reference sequence). The CDR3 runs 15 residues. CDR3 DNA sequence: TGTGCCAGCAGTCCCACACCGGAGGGTGGCTATGGCTACACCTTC. Its protein is CASSPTPEGGYGYTF.

The chain is built from TRBV30 and TRBJ2-1, with a tentative D call TRBD2 (7 bases). V was clipped by 0 bases and J by 4 bases, with 16 bases between them. There are 16 residues in the CDR3. Germline assignment: CDR1 GTSNPN and CDR2 SVGIG (reference sequence). The chain's CDR3 is CAWSVTGAGTYNEQFF. In DNA form, the CDR3 reads TGTGCCTGGAGTGTAACTGGAGCGGGGACATACAATGAGCAGTTCTTC.

The chain joins TRBV7-9 to TRBJ1-2, with 9 bases identical to TRBD1. Germline-derived CDR1 and CDR2 are SEHNR and FQNEAQ (reference sequence). V lost 4 bases and J lost 2; bases outside the gene matches: 2. The CDR3 is 14 amino acids. DNA of the CDR3: TGTGCCAGCAGCTCCGGGACAGGGAACTATGGCTACACCTTC. As protein: CASSSGTGNYGYTF. Together with reference TRBV7-9 and TRBJ1-2, the CDR3 gives the full variable domain: DTGVSQNPRHKITKRGQNVTFRCDPISEHNRLYWYRQTLGQGPEFLTYFQNEAQLEKSRLLSDRFSAERPKGSFSTLEIQRTEQGDSAMYLCASSSGTGNYGYTFGSGTRLTVV.

This clone showed up just once. The V call is TRBV9, the J call TRBJ2-1, with a tentative D call TRBD1 (5 bases). This CDR3 is built from 14 residues. Trimming shortened V by 0 bases and J by 7 bases, and 11 bases separated the two germline ends. Germline CDR1 SGDLS, CDR2 YYNGEE. The CDR3 DNA is TGTGCCAGCAGCGTAGAGGGGCTAGTTAATGAGCAGTTCTTC. It codes for CASSVEGLVNEQFF.

CDR3 bases: TGTGCCAGCAGCCCTGACAGGCGCCAAGGGACTGGGGCCAACGTCCTGACTTTC. Translated: CASSPDRRQGTGANVLTF. This sequence joins TRBV21-1 and TRBJ2-6; TRBD1, the table's D call, was not compared with the DNA. TRBV21-1 is noted as a pseudogene. This CDR3 is built from 18 residues.

A single count supports this clone. The chain has TRBV19 and TRBJ2-7, with 9 bases lining up with TRBD1. The CDR3 sequence is 15 residues long. The germline CDR1 and CDR2 sequences are LNHDA and SQIVND (reference sequence). With V trimmed by 6 bases and J by 7 bases, 13 bases remained unmatched. The chain's CDR3 is CASRRPGQGPEEQYF. In nucleotides, the CDR3 is TGTGCCAGTAGAAGACCGGGACAGGGACCAGAGGAGCAGTACTTC.

The rearrangement joins TRBV19 to TRBJ1-1; D not certain. The CDR3 is made up of 15 amino acids. Germline CDR1 is LNHDA and CDR2 is SQIVND (reference sequence). V lost 5 bases to trimming and J lost 0 bases, with 13 bases between them. The CDR3 DNA follows: TGTGCCAGTAGTGACAAAATTTTTATGAACACTGAAGCTTTCTTT. This sequence encodes CASSDKIFMNTEAFF. The full variable domain, its missing parts supplied by reference TRBV19 and TRBJ1-1, is DGGITQSPKYLFRKEGQNVTLSCEQNLNHDAMYWYRQDPGQGLRLIYYSQIVNDFQKGDIAEGYSVSREKKESFPLTVTSAQKNPTAFYLCASSDKIFMNTEAFFGQGTRLTVV.

The V and J genes are TRBV6-5 and TRBJ2-4; D not resolved. Trimming pared 0 bases from V and 2 bases from J, leaving 8 bases between. The CDR3 is 15 residues long. Per the germline V gene, CDR1 is MNHEY and CDR2 is SVGAGI. In DNA, the CDR3 is TGTGCCAGCAGTTACTCTGCCAGATCCAAAAACATTCAGTACTTC. Its translation: CASSYSARSKNIQYF.

The chain has TRBV4-3 and TRBJ1-2, with D possibly TRBD1 on 6 matching bases. CDR1 and CDR2 from the germline V gene are LGHNA and YSLEER. This CDR3 comprises 16 residues. Trimming left V 3 bases short and J 4 bases short, with 18 bases between. CDR3 in DNA: TGCGCCAGCAGCCAGGGGGCCGAGGGGTCCGTCTATGGCTACACCTTC. This codes for CASSQGAEGSVYGYTF.

The V gene is TRBV30, the J gene TRBJ2-7, with 10 bases matching TRBD1. CDR1 and CDR2 from the germline V gene are GTSNPN and SVGIG (reference sequence). This CDR3 is built from 12 residues. The CDR3 region is CAQGQGGYEQYF. DNA for the CDR3: TGTGCTCAAGGACAGGGGGGCTACGAGCAGTACTTC.

The chain combines TRBV30 with TRBJ1-2; D is undetermined. This CDR3 is built from 11 residues. The V and J ends lost 0 bases and 12 bases respectively, with 11 bases between them. Germline-derived CDR1 and CDR2 are GTSNPN and SVGIG (reference sequence). The CDR3 protein is CAWSVLGANTF. The CDR3 DNA reads as TGTGCCTGGAGTGTACTGGGAGCAAACACCTTC. The variable domain in full, completed from reference TRBV30 and TRBJ1-2, reads SQTIHQWPATLVQPVGSPLSLECTVEGTSNPNLYWYRQAAGRGLQLLFYSVGIGQISSEVPQNLSASRPQDRQFILSSKKLLLSDSGFYLCAWSVLGANTFGSGTRLTVV.

The rearrangement links TRBV5-6 to TRBJ1-6, with 7 bases matching TRBD1. CDR3 length: 16 amino acids. Trimming at V came to 0 bases and at J to 5 bases, leaving 5 bases not matched to a gene. The V gene's germline CDR1 is SGHDT and CDR2 YYEEEE. This chain's CDR3 is CASSLARGQHNSPLHF. DNA for the CDR3: TGTGCCAGCAGCTTGGCCAGGGGACAGCATAATTCACCCCTCCACTTT.

The chain carries TRBV14 and TRBJ2-3; 11 positions match TRBD2. V shed 0 bases, J shed 1 base, and the junction held 0 bases outside the gene matches. The CDR3 sequence is 16 residues long. Germline CDR1 SGHDN, CDR2 FVKESK. The CDR3 protein is CASSQEGLAGTDTQYF. CDR3 coding DNA: TGTGCCAGCAGCCAAGAGGGACTAGCGGGCACAGATACGCAGTATTTT.

In DNA, the CDR3 is TGTGCCTGGAGGTTACTAGCCCTGACCGGGGAGCTGTTTTTT. This gives the protein CAWRLLALTGELFF. This rearrangement joins TRBV30 to TRBJ2-2; perhaps TRBD2 as D (6 bases). The CDR3 has 14 residues. The germline gives CDR1 GTSNPN, CDR2 SVGIG (reference sequence). The ends were cut back, 3 bases at V and 5 bases at J, with 13 bases in the middle.

A word on this clone: Being one base from a much bigger clone, this may be a read error. J is TRBJ2-3 and V is TRBV24-1, with D perhaps matching TRBD1 (6 bases). The V gene lost 9 bases and the J gene lost 1 base, with 10 bases spanning the gap. This CDR3 spans 13 amino acids. CDR1 is KGHDR and CDR2 is SFDVKD in the germline V gene. The CDR3 DNA reads as TGTGCCACCGGTGCAGGGGGCACAGATACGCAGTATTTT. This gives the protein CATGAGGTDTQYF.

The chain uses TRBV5-1 and TRBJ2-1, with 9 nucleotides matching TRBD2. The CDR3 sequence is 14 residues long. The trim removed 6 bases at V and 8 bases at J, leaving 9 bases unmatched. Germline CDR1 and CDR2: SGHRS and YFSETQ. The CDR3 sequence: CASIEAGGQDEQFF. The CDR3 nucleotides are TGCGCCAGCATTGAGGCGGGGGGGCAGGATGAGCAGTTCTTC.

The chain uses TRBV6-6 and TRBJ2-6; 7 bases are shared with TRBD1. CDR3 length: 20 amino acids. Per the germline V gene, CDR1 is MNHNY and CDR2 is SVGAGI (reference sequence). The V gene end was trimmed by 6 bases and the J gene end by 0 bases; junction bases not matched to a gene: 17. CDR3 in amino acids: CASSPSGQKGALSGANVLTF. In DNA, the CDR3 is TGTGCCAGCAGCCCGTCGGGACAGAAGGGTGCCCTCTCTGGGGCCAACGTCCTGACTTTC.

The rearrangement joins TRBV7-8 to TRBJ1-1, with a weak D call TRBD1 (5 bases). This CDR3 has 14 residues. CDR1 SGHVS and CDR2 FQNEAQ come from the germline V gene. Trimming pared 5 bases from V and 2 bases from J, leaving 12 bases between. The CDR3 DNA sequence: TGTGCCAGCAGCGCCCTTCAGGGAAACACTGAAGCTTTCTTT. It encodes CASSALQGNTEAFF. The whole variable domain, filled in from reference TRBV7-8 and TRBJ1-1, reads GAGVSQSPRYKVAKRGQDVALRCDPISGHVSLFWYQQALGQGPEFLTYFQNEAQLDKSGLPSDRFFAERPEGSVSTLKIQRTQQEDSAVYLCASSALQGNTEAFFGQGTRLTVV.

This chain links TRBV13 with TRBJ1-6; a weak D match, TRBD1 (5 bases). The CDR3 consists of 13 residues. Trimming took 5 bases from V and 13 from J, leaving 15 bases between them. Germline-derived CDR1 and CDR2 are PRHDT and FYEKMQ (reference sequence). The CDR3 reads CASSPDGGGPLHF. In nucleotides, the CDR3 is TGTGCCAGCAGCCCCGACGGGGGTGGCCCCCTCCACTTT.

V is TRBV24-1 and J is TRBJ2-4, with D perhaps TRBD2 (5 bases). CDR1 KGHDR and CDR2 SFDVKD come from the germline V gene. There are 16 residues in the CDR3. Trimming pared 9 bases from V and 3 bases from J, leaving 20 bases between. CDR3: CATPLARRAGKNIQYF. For the CDR3, the DNA is TGTGCCACCCCCCTCGCGAGGCGGGCAGGCAAAAACATTCAGTACTTC.

The V call is TRBV6-5, the J call TRBJ2-6, with D hard to call. Germline CDR1 reads MNHEY; CDR2 reads SVGAGI. The length of the CDR3 is 14 residues. V gave up 4 bases and J gave up 3 bases, with 7 bases separating them. CDR3 in DNA: TGTGCCAGCAGTTCAAGTAGTGGGGCCAACGTCCTGACTTTC. Amino acids: CASSSSSGANVLTF.

The rearrangement joins TRBV5-4 to TRBJ1-2; 7 bases agree with TRBD1. This CDR3 contains 13 residues. The junction had 10 bases not matched to a gene; V was cut back by 8 bases and J by 6 bases. Germline V gene lookup returns CDR1 SGHNT and CDR2 YYREEE (reference sequence). CDR3 bases: TGTGCCAGTACCATCCGGGACAGACATGGCTACACCTTC. It translates to CASTIRDRHGYTF.

The V call is TRBV5-1, the J call TRBJ2-7; a weak D match, TRBD1 (6 bases). Trimming stripped 0 bases from V and 7 bases from J, with 23 bases between. The CDR3 totals 17 residues. In germline, CDR1 is SGHRS, CDR2 YFSETQ. This CDR3 is CASSLGGTGFRQWEQYF. Here the CDR3 DNA reads TGCGCCAGCAGCTTGGGAGGAACAGGGTTTCGGCAGTGGGAGCAGTACTTC.

The genes are TRBV4-2 and TRBJ2-1; 11 positions agree with TRBD2. Germline lookup yields CDR1 LGHNA and CDR2 YNFKEQ. The length of the CDR3 is 16 residues. Germline trimming cut 1 base from V and 3 bases from J; bases unmatched to any gene: 2. CDR3 DNA: TGTGCCAGCAGCCAAGGACTAGCGGGACTCTACAATGAGCAGTTCTTC. Protein: CASSQGLAGLYNEQFF.

This chain uses TRBV5-5 with TRBJ1-5, with a possible D match to TRBD1 (6 bases). Germline V CDR1 and CDR2: SGHKS, YYEKEE (reference sequence). CDR3 length: 14 residues. V was cut by 0 bases and J by 5 bases, with 9 bases left in between. Here the CDR3 reads CASSLGSGDQPQHF. CDR3 DNA: TGTGCCAGCAGCTTGGGGTCAGGGGATCAGCCCCAGCATTTT.

J is TRBJ2-7 and V is TRBV24-1; D is unresolved. Trimming took off 7 bases at V and 6 bases at J, with 6 bases between the two ends. This CDR3 spans 10 amino acids. Germline V gene sequence: CDR1 KGHDR, CDR2 SFDVKD. In DNA, the CDR3 is TGTGCCACCAGGGCTAGCGAGCAGTACTTC. Residues: CATRASEQYF.

This clone has just one count. V and J are TRBV2 and TRBJ2-2, with D possibly matching TRBD2 (6 bases). Germline V gives CDR1 SNHLY, CDR2 FYNNEI. V lost 1 base, J lost 6 bases, and 12 bases lay in between. The CDR3 covers 15 residues. The CDR3 DNA reads as TGTGCCAGCAGTGAAGTACTAGCTTTAGCCGGGGAGCTGTTTTTT. Translated: CASSEVLALAGELFF.